This is a list of T cell receptor beta chains from one sample in a study of blood T cells in healthy people across ages. MiXCR was run by TCRdb on the 5' RACE reads, yielding one entry per CDR3 protein. The table lists more than 700,000 distinct CDR3 sequences, about 46% of them singletons. Sequencing was performed on blood. Receptor source: an older man in good health. CDR3s include the opening cysteine and the closing phenylalanine or tryptophan. The D gene is left open where the match is weak. The size entry is marked missing in some rows and otherwise reads once, few, many or a size class.

cdr3_aa: CASSQDAYEQYF
cdr3_nt: TGCGCCAGCAGCCAGGACGCCTACGAGCAGTACTTC
j_call: TRBJ2-7
clone_size: .
d_call: .
v_call: TRBV5-1

cdr3_aa: CASSEGQGSEQYF
cdr3_nt: TGTGCCAGCAGTGAGGGTCAGGGGAGCGAGCAGTACTTC
j_call: TRBJ2-7
clone_size: few
d_call: .
v_call: TRBV25-1

cdr3_aa: CASSPRTRDDTQYF
cdr3_nt: TGTGCCAGCAGCCCTCGGACTAGGGACGATACGCAGTATTTT
j_call: TRBJ2-3
clone_size: .
d_call: TRBD2
v_call: TRBV9

cdr3_aa: CASSYSPLSGANVLTF
cdr3_nt: TGTGCCAGCAGTTACTCGCCCCTCTCTGGGGCCAACGTCCTGACTTTC
j_call: TRBJ2-6
clone_size: .
d_call: .
v_call: TRBV6-2/TRBV6-3

cdr3_aa: CASSLVLRLSGANVPTF
cdr3_nt: TGTGCCAGCAGCTTAGTCCTCAGACTCTCTGGGGCCAACGTCCCGACTTTC
j_call: TRBJ2-6
clone_size: .
d_call: .
v_call: TRBV7-2

cdr3_aa: CASSRGLGPPYEQFF
cdr3_nt: TGCGCCAGCAGCCGCGGACTAGGCCCCCCGTATGAGCAGTTCTTC
j_call: TRBJ2-1
clone_size: many
d_call: TRBD2
v_call: TRBV4-3

cdr3_aa: CASRPTGKAKNIQYF
cdr3_nt: TGTGCCAGCAGGCCCACAGGGAAAGCCAAAAACATTCAGTACTTC
j_call: TRBJ2-4
clone_size: .
d_call: .
v_call: TRBV12-3/TRBV12-4

cdr3_aa: CASSQGLVAGGADTQYF
cdr3_nt: TGCGCCAGCAGCCAAGGGTTAGTGGCGGGAGGTGCAGATACGCAGTATTTT
j_call: TRBJ2-3
clone_size: .
d_call: TRBD2
v_call: TRBV4-1

cdr3_aa: CASSLEASRGREQYF
cdr3_nt: TGCGCCAGCAGCTTGGAGGCTAGCCGGGGGCGGGAGCAGTACTTC
j_call: TRBJ2-7
clone_size: .
d_call: .
v_call: TRBV5-1

cdr3_aa: CASSLSEGNGYTF
cdr3_nt: TGTGCCAGCAGTTTATCGGAGGGCAATGGCTACACCTTC
j_call: TRBJ1-2
clone_size: few
d_call: .
v_call: TRBV27

cdr3_aa: CSVQGGFPDTQYF
cdr3_nt: TGCAGCGTTCAGGGCGGGTTCCCAGATACGCAGTATTTT
j_call: TRBJ2-3
clone_size: .
d_call: .
v_call: TRBV29-1

cdr3_aa: CASSVSTDNEQFF
cdr3_nt: TGTGCCAGCAGCGTGTCCACCGACAATGAGCAGTTCTTC
j_call: TRBJ2-1
clone_size: few
d_call: .
v_call: TRBV5-5

cdr3_aa: CASSELRGGETQYF
cdr3_nt: TGTGCCAGCAGTGAATTGAGGGGAGGGGAGACCCAGTACTTC
j_call: TRBJ2-5
clone_size: few
d_call: TRBD2
v_call: TRBV25-1

cdr3_aa: CASSPYKGETQYF
cdr3_nt: TGTGCCAGCAGCCCCTATAAGGGAGAGACCCAGTACTTC
j_call: TRBJ2-5
clone_size: .
d_call: .
v_call: TRBV7-2

cdr3_aa: CATSGIGYGYTF
cdr3_nt: TGTGCCACCAGTGGTATAGGCTATGGCTACACCTTC
j_call: TRBJ1-2
clone_size: .
d_call: .
v_call: TRBV24-1

cdr3_aa: CSATAGSRIPYEQYF
cdr3_nt: TGCAGTGCCACAGCGGGGTCCCGGATACCCTACGAGCAGTACTTC
j_call: TRBJ2-7
clone_size: many
d_call: TRBD2
v_call: TRBV20-1

cdr3_aa: CASSPTRGWTNEKLFF
cdr3_nt: TGTGCCAGCAGCCCGACGCGGGGGTGGACTAATGAAAAACTGTTTTTT
j_call: TRBJ1-4
clone_size: .
d_call: .
v_call: TRBV7-2

cdr3_aa: CASSARGGSNENEKLFF
cdr3_nt: TGTGCCAGCAGCGCCCGGGGGGGATCAAACGAGAATGAAAAACTGTTTTTT
j_call: TRBJ1-4
clone_size: .
d_call: .
v_call: TRBV28

cdr3_aa: CASSLGLAGDTRYF
cdr3_nt: TGTGCCAGCAGTTTGGGCCTAGCGGGAGATACGCGGTATTTT
j_call: TRBJ2-3
clone_size: .
d_call: TRBD2
v_call: TRBV12-3/TRBV12-4

cdr3_aa: CASSLLGGVSAESTDTQYF
cdr3_nt: TGTGCCAGCAGCCTCCTTGGAGGGGTCAGCGCCGAAAGCACAGATACGCAGTATTTT
j_call: TRBJ2-3
clone_size: .
d_call: .
v_call: TRBV3-1

cdr3_aa: CASSVAGRTSTDTQYF
cdr3_nt: TGTGCCAGCAGCGTAGCTGGCCGGACTAGCACAGATACGCAGTATTTT
j_call: TRBJ2-3
clone_size: once
d_call: .
v_call: TRBV9

cdr3_aa: CASSLGQGSHNEQFF
cdr3_nt: TGCGCCAGCAGCTTGGGACAGGGAAGCCACAATGAGCAGTTCTTC
j_call: TRBJ2-1
clone_size: few
d_call: TRBD1
v_call: TRBV5-1